Below, one TCR beta chain is given with its context. The sample originates from a study of blood T cell repertoires in COVID-19. Study context: Both acute and convalescent COVID-19 samples were obtained from the United States, Italy and Spain. Sources were T cells, B-cell-depleted T cells, or PBMCs; the material itself was cDNA or gDNA.

Profiled with immunoSEQ multiplex PCR; TCRdb holds only in-frame clones, not every one. Of fewer than 110,000 clones in the sample, 85% were seen once. CDR1 is MDHEN, CDR2 SYDVKM, per germline. The CDR3 sequence is 12 residues long. The V end lost 2 bases, the J end lost 9 bases, and 7 bases lay between the germline ends. The rearrangement links TRBV28 to TRBJ2-2; D unresolved. The sequencing input was peripheral blood. This clonotype was obtained from a woman in her 70s with active or convalescent COVID-19. This CDR3 reads CASSLGQRELFF. DNA for the CDR3: TGTGCCAGCAGTTTAGGGCAGAGGGAGCTGTTTTTT.